This T cell receptor (beta chain) came from a study of T cell changes during pregnancy in multiple sclerosis. Using immunoSEQ multiplex PCR, the repertoire was profiled, and TCRdb retains in-frame clones only, with some absent. The data contain about 57,000 clones, about 91% of them singletons. Germline V lookup: CDR1 GTSNPN, CDR2 SVGIG (reference sequence). The V segment lost 1 base and the J segment 2 bases; nucleotides outside the gene matches: 4. The CDR3 consists of 14 residues. The chain has TRBV30 and TRBJ1-1; 7 bases map to TRBD1. This clonotype originated in a female donor in good health, enrolled as a control in a pregnancy study. This material consisted of peripheral blood, taken after pregnancy. The CDR3 DNA reads as TGTGCCTGGAGTGGTAGGGGGCCAAACACTGAAGCTTTCTTT. This encodes CAWSGRGPNTEAFF.